The rows below give T cell receptor beta chains drawn from one sample of a study of T cells in Graves' hyperthyroidism and ophthalmopathy. TCRdb re-called the multiplex PCR reads through MiXCR, storing one row per CDR3 protein. The sample holds some 200,000 distinct CDR3 sequences; 17% are singletons and the top ten take approximately 50%. Sequenced material: blood. The receptors originated from a man aged 50 to 60 with Graves' hyperthyroidism. Both conserved end residues are part of each CDR3. The order of the fields is V gene, clone size, D gene, J gene, CDR3 DNA, CDR3 protein. A D gene is named only where the DNA matches it firmly. Clone size is shown for a subset of rows, as once, few, many or a class of expanded clone.

>TRBV5-1|few|TRBD2|TRBJ2-7
TGCGCCAGCAGCTCGGGACTAGCGGGCGAGCAGTACTTC
CASSSGLAGEQYF
>TRBV6-1|many|-|TRBJ2-7
TGTGCCAGCAGTCGCGTTCCGGGACCCGCTATGTCCGAGCAGTACTTC
CASSRVPGPAMSEQYF
>TRBV7-9|-|TRBD1|TRBJ1-5
TGTGCCAGCAGCTTATATCCCCGGCGGGATCGGACAGGGATCAATCAGCCCCAGCATTTT
CASSLYPRRDRTGINQPQHF
>TRBV24-1|many|-|TRBJ2-1
TGTGCCACCAGTGATCCAACAACAGCCTACAATGAGCAGTTCTTC
CATSDPTTAYNEQFF
>TRBV4-3|few|-|TRBJ2-7
TGCGCCAGCAGCCAAGATTCGGGGAGAAGTGGCTACGAGCAGTACTTC
CASSQDSGRSGYEQYF
>TRBV27|few|-|TRBJ1-1
TGTGCCAGCAGGTACGGGCCTCGGGACACTGAAGCTTTCTTT
CASRYGPRDTEAFF
>TRBV15|few|TRBD2|TRBJ2-1
TGTGCCACCAGCAGAGGGTGGGAGGGGAATGAGCAGTTCTTC
CATSRGWEGNEQFF
>TRBV4-2|-|TRBD1|TRBJ2-5
TGTGCCAGCAGCCAAGGACAGGGGGTAGAGACCCAGTACTTC
CASSQGQGVETQYF
>TRBV7-2|-|-|TRBJ1-2
TGTGCCAGCAGCTTATCACTGGGGACGGGTGGCTACACCTTC
CASSLSLGTGGYTF
>TRBV10-2|-|-|TRBJ2-1
TGCGCCAGCAGGGCAGCTAGCGCCTCCTACAATGAGCAGTTCTTC
CASRAASASYNEQFF
>TRBV10-3|-|TRBD2|TRBJ2-2
TGTGCCACCCAGACTAGCGGGAGGGCCTTGGACGGGGAGCTGTTTTTT
CATQTSGRALDGELFF
>TRBV28|-|-|TRBJ1-6
TGTGCCAGCAGACCCGACGGATTTAAATTTCCCCTCCACTTT
CASRPDGFKFPLHF
>TRBV11-2|-|TRBD2|TRBJ2-1
TGCGCCAGCAGCCAACTGGGACTAGAGGTTAATGAGCAGTTCTTC
CASSQLGLEVNEQFF
>TRBV4-2|once|TRBD2|TRBJ2-3
TGTGCCAGCAGCCAGCGGACTAGGGACGGAGATACGCAGTATTTT
CASSQRTRDGDTQYF
>TRBV6-8|many|TRBD1|TRBJ2-3
TGTGCCAGTTACCGGGACAGGGGGCAAGATACGCAGTATTTT
CASYRDRGQDTQYF
>TRBV15|many|-|TRBJ2-3
TGTGCCACCAGCAGTTCTGGGGACGATACGCAGTATTTT
CATSSSGDDTQYF
>TRBV24-1|-|-|TRBJ1-5
TGTGCCACCAGTGATACCAAACTCGGTCAGCCCCAGCATTTT
CATSDTKLGQPQHF
>TRBV20-1|few|-|TRBJ2-7
TGCAGTGCTAGAGATAGTCGCCAGGGAGCTTACGAGCAGTACTTC
CSARDSRQGAYEQYF
>TRBV4-1|-|-|TRBJ2-1
TGCGCCAGCAGCCAAGACGCCCCGGGGGCGGGCTACAATGAGCAGTTCTTC
CASSQDAPGAGYNEQFF
>TRBV7-2|many|-|TRBJ2-5
TGTGCCAGCAGCTTAGCGGGAGGCCGGGGGACCCAGTACTTC
CASSLAGGRGTQYF
>TRBV20-1|-|TRBD2|TRBJ2-7
TGCAGTGCTAGGAGCGGGACTAGCGGGAGAACCGAGCAGTACTTC
CSARSGTSGRTEQYF
>TRBV7-2|many|-|TRBJ2-7
TGTGCCAGCAGCTCCCGGAGGCGGGACGAGCAGTACTTC
CASSSRRRDEQYF
>TRBV11-2|many|-|TRBJ1-2
TGTGCCAGCAGCTTAGGGCCCAACTATGGCTACACCTTC
CASSLGPNYGYTF
>TRBV7-8|many|TRBD2|TRBJ2-1
TGTGCCAGCAGCTCCGGACAGGGGTGGACTAGCGGGGAGTTCTTC
CASSSGQGWTSGEFF
>TRBV11-2|-|-|TRBJ2-3
TGTGCCAGCAGCCAAGGGGCGCGGAATACGCAGTATTTT
CASSQGARNTQYF
>TRBV12-3/TRBV12-4|many|-|TRBJ1-5
TGTGCCAGCAGTCCTGACTCAGCCAATCAGCCCCAGCATTTT
CASSPDSANQPQHF
>TRBV11-3|-|-|TRBJ2-2
TGTGCCAGCAGCTTAATAGGAGGCGCCAGAGGGGAGCTGTTTTTT
CASSLIGGARGELFF
>TRBV28|many|-|TRBJ2-7
TGTGCCAGCAGTTTAGTCGGGGAAGCCTACGAGCAGTACTTC
CASSLVGEAYEQYF
>TRBV5-1|few|TRBD2|TRBJ2-1
TGCGCCAGCAGCTTGGGGGGGGCTAGCGGGAGCTGGTTCTTC
CASSLGGASGSWFF
>TRBV20-1|many|-|TRBJ2-7
TGCAGTGCTAGAGGCGGGCTCGGGGTCAGCCGTGGGTACGAGCAGTACTTC
CSARGGLGVSRGYEQYF
>TRBV11-2|many|-|TRBJ2-1
TGTGCCAGCACCCTAATGGGCAGCTATACCTACAATGAGCAGTTCTTC
CASTLMGSYTYNEQFF
>TRBV28|once|-|TRBJ2-1
TGTGCCAGCACCACAAAGGCCGGACTCACCCCGGATGAGCAGTTCTTC
CASTTKAGLTPDEQFF
>TRBV7-2|-|TRBD2|TRBJ2-3
TGTGCCAGCAGCTACCCTGGACTAGCGGCCACAGATACGCAGTATTTT
CASSYPGLAATDTQYF
>TRBV12-3/TRBV12-4|-|TRBD1|TRBJ2-1
TGTGCCAGCAGTTTAGAGACAGGGACCTACAATGAGCAGTTCTTC
CASSLETGTYNEQFF
>TRBV20-1|once|TRBD2|TRBJ2-1
TGCAGTGCTAGAGAGGCTTATCTAGCGGGGTACTCCTACAATGAGCAGTTCTTC
CSAREAYLAGYSYNEQFF
>TRBV6-6|-|-|TRBJ2-2
TGTGCCAGCAGTTACTCGACAGGCGGGGAGCTGTTTTTT
CASSYSTGGELFF
>TRBV7-9|few|-|TRBJ1-5
TGTGCCAGCAGCAAACAGGGAGAGCAGCCCCAGCATTTT
CASSKQGEQPQHF
>TRBV12-3/TRBV12-4|many|TRBD1|TRBJ1-5
TGTGCCAGCAGTTTAGGTAGGGGGCGAGGCCAGCCCCAGCATTTT
CASSLGRGRGQPQHF
>TRBV6-1|many|TRBD2|TRBJ2-7
TGTGCCAGCAGTGAAGAGCGGGGGTTCGAGCAGTACTTC
CASSEERGFEQYF
>TRBV5-4|few|-|TRBJ2-7
TGTGCCAGCAGCTTGGGCGCCCGGCAGGGGACAAACGAGCAGTACTTC
CASSLGARQGTNEQYF